Following are 9 T cell receptor beta chains from one sample sequenced in a study of blood T cell repertoires in COVID-19. Assay: immunoSEQ multiplex PCR; the TCRdb copy retains only in-frame clones and omits some. The sample has under 200,000 clones, 85% to 90% seen once; the top ten hold almost 1%. The sequencing input was peripheral blood. Every receptor here comes from a man aged 18-30 years with acute or convalescent COVID-19.

The gene calls are TRBV11-3 and TRBJ1-1; TRBD1 might be the D (6 bases). CDR1 SGHNT and CDR2 YENEEA come from the germline V gene. V dropped 5 bases and J dropped 0 bases, with 25 bases sitting between them. The CDR3 runs to 19 residues. Here the CDR3 DNA reads TGTGCCAGCAGCATCCCGGGGGGGCGAGAACCTCAATTGAACACTGAAGCTTTCTTT. Translated: CASSIPGGREPQLNTEAFF.

This chain uses TRBV11-2 with TRBJ2-1; 14 nucleotides line up with TRBD2. V shed 5 bases, J shed 1 base, and the junction held 4 bases outside the gene matches. Looked up from germline, CDR1 is SGHAT and CDR2 is FQNNGV. The CDR3 loop spans 17 amino acids. CDR3 DNA: TGTGCCAGCAGCCCGGGACTAGCGGGAGCATCCTACAATGAGCAGTTCTTC. Protein sequence: CASSPGLAGASYNEQFF.

This CDR3 reads CAWQGGASTGELFF. CDR3 in DNA: TGTGCCTGGCAAGGGGGGGCCAGCACCGGGGAGCTGTTTTTT. The chain recombines TRBV30 with TRBJ2-2, with D possibly being TRBD2 (7 bases). The CDR3 is 14 residues long. Germline V gene lookup returns CDR1 GTSNPN and CDR2 SVGIG (reference sequence). Trimming removed 5 bases from V and 4 bases from J, with 14 bases in between.

For the CDR3, the DNA is TGTGCCAGCAGCTTGTGGGGAGGGACCTACAATGAGCAGTTCTTC. This gives the protein CASSLWGGTYNEQFF. This sequence joins TRBV7-2 and TRBJ2-1, with 7 bases lining up with TRBD2. V lost 3 bases and J lost 2; bases outside the gene matches: 4. CDR1 and CDR2 (germline): SGHTA, FQGNSA. This CDR3 contains 15 residues.

The rearrangement uses TRBV5-4 and TRBJ2-4; maybe TRBD1 (6 bases). Germline V lookup: CDR1 SGHNT, CDR2 YYREEE (reference sequence). The germline V and J ends were trimmed by 4 bases and 6 bases, with 11 bases remaining between them. This CDR3 region has 13 residues. The CDR3 sequence is CASSPAQGNIQYF. The CDR3 nucleotides are TGTGCCAGCAGCCCGGCACAGGGAAACATTCAGTACTTC.

V is TRBV7-7 and J is TRBJ2-3; D not certain. This CDR3 comprises 15 residues. V was clipped by 2 bases and J by 2 bases, with 11 bases between them. From germline, CDR1 is SSHAT and CDR2 FNYEAQ (reference sequence). The CDR3 bases are TGTGCCAGCAGCTTATCGTGGCAGTCCACAGATACGCAGTATTTT. This gives the protein CASSLSWQSTDTQYF.

This chain connects TRBV7-9 to TRBJ2-3, with TRBD2 matching 8 bases. CDR1 is SEHNR, CDR2 FQNEAQ, per germline (reference sequence). The trim removed 2 bases at V and 1 base at J, leaving 5 bases unmatched. This CDR3 region has 16 residues. CDR3 DNA sequence: TGTGCCAGCAGCTTACTCGTTAGCGGGGGCACAGATACGCAGTATTTT. Translating it yields CASSLLVSGGTDTQYF.

J is TRBJ2-1 and V is TRBV7-2; D perhaps matches TRBD1 (5 bases). The CDR3 sequence is 15 residues long. V was shortened by 5 bases and J by 6 bases, with 17 bases between the two germline ends. Germline V gene lookup returns CDR1 SGHTA and CDR2 FQGNSA. The CDR3 region is CASSPWGPGFNEQFF. The CDR3 DNA sequence: TGTGCCAGCAGCCCGTGGGGTCCAGGGTTCAATGAGCAGTTCTTC.

The CDR3 loop is CASSLETGYSNQPQHF. The CDR3 DNA reads as TGTGCCAGCAGCTTGGAAACAGGGTATAGCAATCAGCCCCAGCATTTT. This chain uses TRBV7-8 with TRBJ1-5, with D perhaps matching TRBD1 (6 bases). This CDR3 region has 16 residues. Germline CDR1 is SGHVS and CDR2 is FQNEAQ. V shed 3 bases and J shed 0 bases, with 12 bases lying between them.